Given below is one T cell receptor (beta chain) in context. Antigen specificity is unknown. CD45RO-negative, CCR7-positively selected cells formed the naive CD8 fraction, excluding terminally differentiated effector memory CD45RA+ cells. This sample was included in a study of shared clonotypes between healthy human individuals. Overall study context: CD4 naive cells filled three plates per donor, CD4 memory three, CD8 naive two and CD8 memory one.

Sorted-subset replicate PCR reactions contained approximately 190 ng DNA, corresponding to 29,000 or so T cell genomes. The table came from immunoSEQ multiplex PCR; TCRdb's copy has only in-frame clones and leaves some out. This table holds about 2.1 million clones, about 94% found once. Points from the study as a whole: It was the non-shared clonotypes that had lower generation probabilities than clonotypes shared by all four donors. Memory subsets generally showed lower estimated richness than naive subsets.

V was cut by 5 bases and J by 0 bases, with 15 bases left in between. This CDR3 has 16 amino acids. In germline, CDR1 is SGDLS, CDR2 YYNGEE. The chain recombines TRBV9 with TRBJ1-5; perhaps TRBD1 as D (5 bases). This sequence originates from a man aged 18 to 35 in good health. Some clones in this sample may be carry-over from other donors' samples. The sample consisted of naive CD8+ T cells from PBMCs. The CDR3 bases are TGTGCCAGCAGTCCGGGGCCCAAGCTTAGCAATCAGCCCCAGCATTTT. Protein sequence: CASSPGPKLSNQPQHF.